This T cell receptor (beta chain) was captured by sequencing in a study of STAT5B mutations in CD4+ large granular lymphocyte leukemia. Study as a whole: Among healthy donors, a particular HLA allele went with more CDR3 'QG' motifs.

Original analysis: Lowest detectable productive clonotype frequency was 2.59 x 10-5. Here immunoSEQ multiplex PCR was the method, and the copy in TCRdb shows in-frame clones only, minus some. V and J calls and clone size are as listed in that table; D and trimming were resolved from the DNA. The sample contains under 30,000 clones, less than 85% of which appear only once. With respect to this clone: The antigen is unknown.

General study findings and limits: Patient CD4-sorted repertoires looked more clonal than healthy CD4+ repertoires, even without putative leukemic clones.

Trimming took 7 bases from V and 1 from J, leaving 15 bases between them. The CDR3 is made up of 14 amino acids. Germline V gene lookup returns CDR1 SGHNT and CDR2 YYREEE (reference sequence). This TCR derives from a human donor in good health. Sequencing was performed on CD4+ T cells from blood buffy coats. The chain links TRBV5-4 to TRBJ2-7; D may correspond to TRBD1 or TRBD2 (5 bases each). CDR3 nucleotides: TGTGCCAGCGCCCCGGGGCTAGCTTCCTACGAGCAGTACTTC. Its protein is CASAPGLASYEQYF.